This TCR beta chain was identified during a study of tumor-infiltrating lymphocytes in glioblastoma multiforme. Study-wide results and caveats: Functional subtype sorting of these T cells was not performed. Unequal TCR RNA per T cell might skew measured clone sizes.

TCR beta libraries were built from RNA through three nested multiplex PCR rounds using modified ARM-PCR. Input was approximately 0.5 ug total RNA, reverse-transcribed with a C-beta primer. No unique molecular identifiers were described for these TCRB libraries. In TCRdb, the multiplex PCR reads were re-called with MiXCR into one record per CDR3 protein. This sample has about 11,000 distinct CDR3 sequences, with 65% to 75% found just once. Regarding this clonotype: Antigen: not known. The CDR3 carries no conserved terminal phenylalanine or tryptophan, so it likely arises from a read error. The limits of the CDR3 on the DNA are not certain, so only TCRdb's listed CDR3 is given.

The sequence came from a male donor with glioblastoma. Sequences were obtained from brain tumor tissue.

CDR3: CAGSLDRGSEQSL. The chain has TRBV11-2 and TRBJ2-1; TRBD1 reflects the table's D call only, with no check against the DNA. Counting both end residues, the CDR3 totals 13 amino acids. CDR1 SGHAT and CDR2 FQNNGV come from the germline V gene.